Shown below are 27 T cell receptor beta chains from a single sample sequenced in a study of cytomegalovirus exposure and HLA in healthy donors. Use of 60 Vbeta and 13 Jbeta primers characterized the PCR. The protocol was immunoSEQ multiplex PCR, while the TCRdb copy is restricted to in-frame clones and leaves out a portion. This listing includes about 130,000 clones. The source material was PBMCs. Receptors originate from a woman aged 40 to 50 in good health and CMV-seropositive.

This rearrangement joins TRBV29-1 to TRBJ2-7, with 9 bases aligning to TRBD1. This CDR3 is built from 13 residues. J lost 0 bases, V lost 4 bases, and 1 base had no gene match. Germline CDR1 and CDR2: SQVTM and ANQGSEA. CDR3 in DNA: TGCAGCGTTGGGACAGGGGTCTCCTACGAGCAGTACTTC. It codes for CSVGTGVSYEQYF.

V and J are TRBV19 and TRBJ1-4, with 7 bases aligning to TRBD1. CDR1 and CDR2 (germline): LNHDA, SQIVND (reference sequence). There are 15 residues in the CDR3. The ends lost 6 bases at V and 5 bases at J; junction bases unmatched: 9. For the CDR3, the DNA is TGTGCCAGTAGCCTAACAGGGGTGGGAAATGAAAAACTGTTTTTT. This translates into CASSLTGVGNEKLFF.

This sequence joins TRBV30 and TRBJ1-1; 7 nucleotides match TRBD1. The length of the CDR3 is 14 residues. Trimming removed 2 bases from V and 6 bases from J; junction bases left unmatched: 9. In germline, CDR1 is GTSNPN, CDR2 SVGIG (reference sequence). CDR3 in DNA: TGTGCCTGGAGTACCCCACAGGGGAGGCCTGAAGCTTTCTTT. It specifies CAWSTPQGRPEAFF.

The V gene is TRBV15, the J gene TRBJ2-7; maybe TRBD1 (5 bases). V was pared by 0 bases and J by 3 bases, with 12 bases between. Germline lookup yields CDR1 LNHNV and CDR2 YYDKDF (reference sequence). This CDR3 spans 15 amino acids. In DNA form, the CDR3 reads TGTGCCACCAGCAGAGATCGTGACAGAATCTACGAGCAGTACTTC. The encoded protein is CATSRDRDRIYEQYF.

V usage is TRBV6-5 and J usage is TRBJ2-7; 11 nucleotides align to TRBD2. Germline V gene sequence: CDR1 MNHEY, CDR2 SVGAGI. The CDR3 runs 16 residues. V lost 4 bases, J lost 2 bases, and 7 bases stayed unmatched. The CDR3 protein is CASSWTGTSGAYEQYF. The CDR3 DNA reads as TGTGCCAGCAGTTGGACCGGGACTAGCGGAGCCTACGAGCAGTACTTC.

The gene calls are TRBV18 and TRBJ1-2; 9 positions match TRBD1. This CDR3 spans 16 amino acids. CDR1 and CDR2 from the germline V gene are KGHSH and LQKENI. V was pared by 4 bases and J by 7 bases, with 13 bases of the junction left unmatched. CDR3 region: CASSLDGGQGRLGYTF. The CDR3 DNA is TGTGCCAGCTCACTGGACGGCGGACAGGGGAGGCTTGGCTACACCTTC. Complete variable domain (other parts from reference TRBV18 and TRBJ1-2): NAGVMQNPRHLVRRRGQEARLRCSPMKGHSHVYWYRQLPEEGLKFMVYLQKENIIDESGMPKERFSAEFPKEGPSILRIQQVVRGDSAAYFCASSLDGGQGRLGYTFGSGTRLTVV.

The chain uses TRBV7-3 and TRBJ2-5; maybe TRBD2 (6 bases). V was cut by 5 bases and J by 4 bases, with 14 bases left in between. CDR1 and CDR2 from the germline V gene are SGHTA and FQGTGA. The CDR3 is made up of 14 amino acids. The CDR3, as DNA: TGTGCCAGCAGCCCCCTGTCGGGAGTAGAGACCCAGTACTTC. Protein product: CASSPLSGVETQYF.

The gene calls are TRBV15 and TRBJ1-5, with D possibly being TRBD1 (6 bases). V lost 3 bases and J 2 bases, leaving 11 bases between the germline ends. The CDR3 covers 15 residues. CDR1 LNHNV and CDR2 YYDKDF come from the germline V gene (reference sequence). The CDR3 protein is CATSRAGVGNQPQHF. The CDR3 DNA reads TGTGCCACCAGCAGGGCAGGGGTAGGCAATCAGCCCCAGCATTTT. The full variable domain, in which reference TRBV15 and TRBJ1-5 provide the parts outside the CDR3, is DAMVIQNPRYQVTQFGKPVTLSCSQTLNHNVMYWYQQKSSQAPKLLFHYYDKDFNNEADTPDNFQSRRPNTSFCFLDIRSPGLGDTAMYLCATSRAGVGNQPQHFGDGTRLSIL.

The rearrangement links TRBV18 to TRBJ2-2; 11 bases line up with TRBD1. The CDR3 totals 15 residues. Trimming took 4 bases from V and 4 from J; bases not matched to a gene: 2. Germline V gene data show CDR1 as KGHSH and CDR2 as LQKENI. The CDR3 spells CASSLDRGRTGELFF. The CDR3 region has the DNA TGTGCCAGCTCACTGGACAGGGGGCGCACCGGGGAGCTGTTTTTT.

This chain joins TRBV2 and TRBJ2-5, with TRBD1 identical over 9 bases. The CDR3 has 18 amino acids. J was trimmed by 4 bases and V by 3 bases; bases with no gene match: 15. Per the germline V gene, CDR1 is SNHLY and CDR2 is FYNNEI. CDR3 DNA: TGTGCCAGCAGTGATCCAACCACCCTGGACAGGGGAGGAGAGACCCAGTACTTC. It encodes CASSDPTTLDRGGETQYF.

To note about this clone: The sample has other DNA sequences that encode this CDR3 too. This chain links TRBV11-2 with TRBJ1-5; the D gene is possibly TRBD1 (5 bases). The CDR3 runs 16 residues. Per germline, CDR1 SGHAT and CDR2 FQNNGV. The V and J ends lost 4 bases and 1 base respectively, with 14 bases between them. The CDR3 nucleotides are TGTGCCAGCAGCTCCACCCAGGGCCGGAGCAATCAGCCCCAGCATTTT. It specifies CASSSTQGRSNQPQHF. The variable domain in full, completed from reference TRBV11-2 and TRBJ1-5, reads EAGVAQSPRYKIIEKRQSVAFWCNPISGHATLYWYQQILGQGPKLLIQFQNNGVVDDSQLPKDRFSAERLKGVDSTLKIQPAKLEDSAVYLCASSSTQGRSNQPQHFGDGTRLSIL.

The chain has TRBV5-6 and TRBJ1-1, with 10 bases lining up with TRBD1. CDR1 and CDR2 from the germline V gene are SGHDT and YYEEEE. V dropped 4 bases and J dropped 1; count of bases not matched to a gene: 7. The CDR3 extends over 16 amino acids. The CDR3 protein is CASSRGTGAGNTEAFF. Here the CDR3 DNA reads TGTGCCAGCAGCAGGGGGACAGGGGCAGGGAACACTGAAGCTTTCTTT.

V and J are TRBV7-9 and TRBJ2-7; 11 nucleotides align to TRBD1. With V trimmed by 6 bases and J by 6 bases, 4 bases remained unmatched. The V gene's germline CDR1 is SEHNR and CDR2 FQNEAQ (reference sequence). This CDR3 contains 13 residues. CDR3 region: CASSKGTGGEQYF. The CDR3 region has the DNA TGTGCCAGCAGTAAGGGGACAGGGGGCGAGCAGTACTTC.

The chain employs TRBV29-1 and TRBJ1-3, with TRBD1 matching 10 bases. The CDR3 runs to 15 residues. With V trimmed by 7 bases and J by 0 bases, 6 bases remained unmatched. CDR1 and CDR2 (germline): SQVTM, ANQGSEA. The CDR3 bases are TGCAGCGCAATGGGACAGGGGACCTCTGGAAACACCATATATTTT. Its protein product is CSAMGQGTSGNTIYF.

The chain couples TRBV5-1 to TRBJ2-5, with 11 bases that match TRBD2. Germline CDR1 is SGHRS and CDR2 is YFSETQ. CDR3 length: 13 amino acids. Germline trimming cut 7 bases from V and 9 bases from J; bases unmatched to any gene: 8. CDR3 in DNA: TGCGCCAGCGACCTGACTAGCGGGACGCCCCAGTACTTC. Translation: CASDLTSGTPQYF. Variable domain in full (rest from reference TRBV5-1 and TRBJ2-5): KAGVTQTPRYLIKTRGQQVTLSCSPISGHRSVSWYQQTPGQGLQFLFEYFSETQRNKGNFPGRFSGRQFSNSRSEMNVSTLELGDSALYLCASDLTSGTPQYFGPGTRLLVL.

This chain uses TRBV10-1 with TRBJ2-5, with 7 bases that match TRBD1. Germline trimming cut 5 bases from V and 5 bases from J; bases unmatched to any gene: 14. Germline loops: CDR1 WNHNN, CDR2 SYGVQD (reference sequence). CDR3 length equals 16 residues. CDR3 sequence: CASSQTRTGSLETQYF. The CDR3 DNA is TGCGCCAGCAGTCAAACTCGGACAGGTTCCTTGGAGACCCAGTACTTC.

The V call is TRBV30, the J call TRBJ2-2; TRBD1 matches at 8 bases. The CDR3 consists of 12 residues. V trimming: 6 bases; J trimming: 5 bases; junction bases outside the gene matches: 2. The germline V gene has CDR1 GTSNPN and CDR2 SVGIG (reference sequence). CDR3 in amino acids: CACRQGTGELFF. The CDR3 DNA reads as TGTGCCTGCAGACAGGGGACCGGGGAGCTGTTTTTT.

The CDR3 region has the DNA TGCGCCAGCAGCGTAACTAGCACAGATACGCAGTATTTT. Its protein is CASSVTSTDTQYF. This chain uses TRBV5-1 with TRBJ2-3; D not certain. The germline V gene encodes CDR1 SGHRS and CDR2 YFSETQ. V shed 4 bases and J shed 0 bases, with 6 bases lying between them. This CDR3 spans 13 amino acids.

Here the CDR3 reads CASHSPGNTEAFF. DNA of the CDR3: TGTGCCAGCCATAGTCCGGGGAACACTGAAGCTTTCTTT. The rearrangement uses TRBV6-5 and TRBJ1-1; D gene unclear. The CDR3 length is 13 residues. Trimming removed 8 bases from V and 1 base from J, with 11 bases in between. Germline V CDR1 and CDR2: MNHEY, SVGAGI.

The V gene is TRBV5-1, the J gene TRBJ1-4, with D uncertain. CDR3 length: 15 residues. Trimming pared 4 bases from V and 0 bases from J, leaving 10 bases between. Per the germline V gene, CDR1 is SGHRS and CDR2 is YFSETQ. CDR3 bases: TGCGCCAGCAGCGCGGAGCATGCAACTAATGAAAAACTGTTTTTT. It translates to CASSAEHATNEKLFF.

This chain uses TRBV5-4 with TRBJ1-1; D call uncertain. The CDR3 spans 12 residues. In germline, CDR1 is SGHNT, CDR2 YYREEE (reference sequence). Trimming pared 3 bases from V and 5 bases from J, leaving 8 bases between. CDR3 nucleotide sequence: TGTGCCAGCAGCTCGGGTTTGACTGAAGCTTTCTTT. Translation: CASSSGLTEAFF.

This chain joins TRBV5-1 and TRBJ2-1; 8 positions agree with TRBD2. CDR1 is SGHRS, CDR2 YFSETQ, per germline. The CDR3 spans 14 residues. V shed 4 bases, J shed 2 bases, and the junction held 2 bases outside the gene matches. CDR3 protein: CASSAAGAYNEQFF. The CDR3 nucleotides are TGCGCCAGCAGCGCAGCGGGAGCCTACAATGAGCAGTTCTTC.

This sequence joins TRBV5-8 and TRBJ1-5; D remains ambiguous. From germline, CDR1 is SGHTS and CDR2 YDEGEE. The V end was cut by 2 bases, the J end by 0 bases, with 9 bases between. This CDR3 spans 15 amino acids. In DNA form, the CDR3 reads TGTGCCAGCAGCTTAGGGCGGGATAGCAATCAGCCCCAGCATTTT. It is translated as CASSLGRDSNQPQHF.

The gene calls are TRBV29-1 and TRBJ1-1; D is perhaps TRBD1 (5 bases). Trimming pared 7 bases from V and 0 bases from J, leaving 12 bases between. The length of the CDR3 is 13 residues. Germline V gene data show CDR1 as SQVTM and CDR2 as ANQGSEA. For the CDR3, the DNA is TGCAGCGCCGGGGGGACCCTGAACACTGAAGCTTTCTTT. It is translated as CSAGGTLNTEAFF.

The chain combines TRBV7-9 with TRBJ2-7; tentative D call: TRBD2 (6 bases). The CDR3 sequence is 13 residues long. Trimming took off 0 bases at V and 6 bases at J, with 9 bases between the two ends. Per the germline V gene, CDR1 is SEHNR and CDR2 is FQNEAQ (reference sequence). The CDR3 region is CASSLAGGREQYF. The CDR3 bases are TGTGCCAGCAGCTTAGCGGGAGGCCGCGAGCAGTACTTC. Variable domain in full (rest from reference TRBV7-9 and TRBJ2-7): DTGVSQNPRHKITKRGQNVTFRCDPISEHNRLYWYRQTLGQGPEFLTYFQNEAQLEKSRLLSDRFSAERPKGSFSTLEIQRTEQGDSAMYLCASSLAGGREQYFGPGTRLTVT.

The chain recombines TRBV9 with TRBJ2-1; D is perhaps TRBD1 (6 bases). CDR3 length equals 16 residues. The germline V and J ends were trimmed by 0 bases and 4 bases, with 14 bases remaining between them. CDR1 is SGDLS, CDR2 YYNGEE, per germline. CDR3 DNA sequence: TGTGCCAGCAGCGTAGCTGTGACAGGTGGATACAATGAGCAGTTCTTC. It translates to CASSVAVTGGYNEQFF. Together with reference TRBV9 and TRBJ2-1, the CDR3 gives the full variable domain: DSGVTQTPKHLITATGQRVTLRCSPRSGDLSVYWYQQSLDQGLQFLIQYYNGEERAKGNILERFSAQQFPDLHSELNLSSLELGDSALYFCASSVAVTGGYNEQFFGPGTRLTVL.

The DNA for the CDR3 is TGCGCCAGCAGCTTGAAGAGGGCTGGGAACACCGGGGAGCTGTTTTTT. It encodes CASSLKRAGNTGELFF. V is TRBV5-1 and J is TRBJ2-2; possibly TRBD2 for D (5 bases). Per the germline V gene, CDR1 is SGHRS and CDR2 is YFSETQ. Trimming left V 1 base short and J 1 base short, with 11 bases between. The CDR3 totals 16 residues.